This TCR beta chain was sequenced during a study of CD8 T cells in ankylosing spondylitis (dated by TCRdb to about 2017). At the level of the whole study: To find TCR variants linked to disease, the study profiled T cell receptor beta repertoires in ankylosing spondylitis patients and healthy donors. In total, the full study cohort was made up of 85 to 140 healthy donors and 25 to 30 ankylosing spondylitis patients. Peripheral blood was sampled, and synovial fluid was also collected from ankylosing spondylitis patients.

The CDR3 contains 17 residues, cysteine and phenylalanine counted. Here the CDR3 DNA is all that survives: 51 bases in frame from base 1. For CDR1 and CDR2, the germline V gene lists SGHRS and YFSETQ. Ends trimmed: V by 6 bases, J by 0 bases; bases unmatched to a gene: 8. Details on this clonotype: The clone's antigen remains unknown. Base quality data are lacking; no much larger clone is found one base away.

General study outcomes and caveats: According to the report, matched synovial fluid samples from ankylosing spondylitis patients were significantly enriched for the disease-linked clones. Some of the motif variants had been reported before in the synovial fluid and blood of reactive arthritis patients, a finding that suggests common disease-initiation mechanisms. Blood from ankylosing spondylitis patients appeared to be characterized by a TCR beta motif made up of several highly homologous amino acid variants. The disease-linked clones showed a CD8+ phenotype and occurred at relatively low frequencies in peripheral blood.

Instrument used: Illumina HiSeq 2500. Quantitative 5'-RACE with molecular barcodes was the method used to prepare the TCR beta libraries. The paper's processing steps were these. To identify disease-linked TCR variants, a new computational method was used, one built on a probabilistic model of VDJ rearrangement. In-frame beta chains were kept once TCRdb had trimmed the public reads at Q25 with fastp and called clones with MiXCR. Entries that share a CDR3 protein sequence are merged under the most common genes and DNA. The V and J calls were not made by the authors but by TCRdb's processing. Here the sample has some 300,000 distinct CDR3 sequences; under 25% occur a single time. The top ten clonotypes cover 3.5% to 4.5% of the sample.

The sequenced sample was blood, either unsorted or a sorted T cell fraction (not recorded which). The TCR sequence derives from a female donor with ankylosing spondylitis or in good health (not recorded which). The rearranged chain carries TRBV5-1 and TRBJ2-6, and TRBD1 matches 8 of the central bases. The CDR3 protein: CASTPDRVLSGANVLTF. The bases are TGCGCCAGCACACCGGACAGGGTGCTCTCTGGGGCCAACGTCCTGACTTTC.